The 14 T cell receptor beta chains presented below share a single source sample, sequenced in a study of T cell responses to AZD1222 COVID-19 vaccine. Sequenced by immunoSEQ multiplex PCR; TCRdb stores in-frame clones only, minus some. Of about 120,000 clones in the sample, 85% to 90% were seen once. The sample here was peripheral blood, taken on day 0 of AZD1222 vaccination. These receptors all stem from an adult in good health.

The rearrangement joins TRBV11-2 to TRBJ2-7; TRBD1 agrees at 9 bases. V lost 5 bases to trimming and J lost 2 bases; unmatched junction nucleotides: 13. From germline, CDR1 is SGHAT and CDR2 FQNNGV. The length of the CDR3 is 17 residues. The CDR3 nucleotides read TGTGCCAGCAGCCTAGCAGCGACAGGGGGATGGGCCTACGAGCAGTACTTC. This gives the protein CASSLAATGGWAYEQYF. Full variable domain (missing parts from reference TRBV11-2 and TRBJ2-7): EAGVAQSPRYKIIEKRQSVAFWCNPISGHATLYWYQQILGQGPKLLIQFQNNGVVDDSQLPKDRFSAERLKGVDSTLKIQPAKLEDSAVYLCASSLAATGGWAYEQYFGPGTRLTVT.

About this clone: Other nucleotide sequences in the sample specify the same CDR3. V is TRBV9 and J is TRBJ2-7; TRBD2 agrees at 8 bases. From germline, CDR1 is SGDLS and CDR2 YYNGEE. The CDR3 totals 15 residues. Losses at the gene ends were 0 bases for V and 1 base for J; bases not matched to a gene: 3. As DNA, the CDR3 is TGTGCCAGCAGCGTAGCCCCGGGGGGGTCCTACGAGCAGTACTTC. Its translation: CASSVAPGGSYEQYF.

The rearrangement uses TRBV6-1 and TRBJ2-2, with D possibly called TRBD1 or TRBD2 (5 bases each). CDR1 is MNHNS, CDR2 SASEGT, per germline. The CDR3 is 14 amino acids. The V end was cut by 2 bases, the J end by 6 bases, with 10 bases between. CDR3 sequence (DNA): TGTGCCAGCAGTGAATATGGGGGAGCCGGGGAGCTGTTTTTT. Protein: CASSEYGGAGELFF.

The chain employs TRBV5-6 and TRBJ2-2; no reliable D call. Trimming took 0 bases from V and 3 from J, leaving 9 bases between them. Germline lookup yields CDR1 SGHDT and CDR2 YYEEEE. This CDR3 is built from 15 residues. The CDR3 spells CASSLEILDTGELFF. As DNA, the CDR3 is TGTGCCAGCAGCTTGGAAATTTTGGACACCGGGGAGCTGTTTTTT.

The V and J genes are TRBV5-6 and TRBJ1-5; D may be TRBD1 (5 bases). CDR1 is SGHDT, CDR2 YYEEEE, per germline. This CDR3 comprises 13 residues. V was shortened by 4 bases and J by 2 bases, with 7 bases between the two germline ends. The CDR3 spells CASSRGGNQPQHF. The CDR3, as DNA: TGTGCCAGCAGCCGGGGGGGCAATCAGCCCCAGCATTTT.

This chain connects TRBV19 to TRBJ1-3, with D perhaps matching TRBD1 (6 bases). Trimming left V 3 bases short and J 0 bases short, with 12 bases between. Germline V gives CDR1 LNHDA, CDR2 SQIVND (reference sequence). The CDR3 has 16 residues. Written as DNA, the CDR3 is TGTGCCAGTAGTATCGTGGGGACAAGCTCTGGAAACACCATATATTTT. Amino acids: CASSIVGTSSGNTIYF.

The chain has TRBV7-2 and TRBJ2-4, with TRBD2 identical over 10 bases. After removal of 0 bases from V and 6 bases from J, the junction contained 5 bases not matched to a gene. CDR1 is SGHTA, CDR2 FQGNSA, per germline. The CDR3 is 16 residues long. Here the CDR3 reads CASSLALSSGRNIQYF. Here the CDR3 DNA reads TGTGCCAGCAGCTTAGCGCTATCTAGCGGGAGAAACATTCAGTACTTC.

CDR3 DNA: TGTGCCAGCAGCCGTACCCAAGAGACCCAGTACTTC. It translates to CASSRTQETQYF. This sequence joins TRBV5-4 and TRBJ2-5; D not certain. This CDR3 spans 12 amino acids. V was shortened by 4 bases and J by 1 base, with 5 bases between the two germline ends. The germline V gene has CDR1 SGHNT and CDR2 YYREEE (reference sequence).

This clone has a single count. The rearrangement uses TRBV13 and TRBJ2-7, with 7 bases aligning to TRBD1. CDR1 and CDR2 (germline): PRHDT, FYEKMQ (reference sequence). V dropped 5 bases and J dropped 1; count of bases not matched to a gene: 5. The CDR3 consists of 14 residues. The CDR3 nucleotides read TGTGCCAGCAGCCACAACAGGGGTTCCTACGAGCAGTACTTC. This translates into CASSHNRGSYEQYF.

The chain employs TRBV13 and TRBJ2-7; 14 positions match TRBD2. The CDR3 length is 17 residues. The V segment lost 6 bases and the J segment 1 base; nucleotides outside the gene matches: 8. Germline V gives CDR1 PRHDT, CDR2 FYEKMQ (reference sequence). In DNA, the CDR3 is TGTGCCAGCAGTCAGACTAGCGGGAGGGCCCCTTCCTACGAGCAGTACTTC. Protein: CASSQTSGRAPSYEQYF.

This chain uses TRBV1 with TRBJ2-7. TRBV1 is recorded as a pseudogene. This CDR3 has 14 amino acids. CDR3 residues: CTSSRQGPPSEQYF. For the CDR3, the DNA is TGCACCAGCAGCCGACAAGGGCCCCCTTCGGAGCAGTACTTC.

The rearrangement links TRBV30 to TRBJ2-5, with TRBD1 matching 8 bases. CDR1 and CDR2 from the germline V gene are GTSNPN and SVGIG (reference sequence). CDR3 length: 15 residues. Germline trimming cut 3 bases from V and 1 base from J; bases unmatched to any gene: 7. The CDR3 sequence is CAWRGDRKIQETQYF. DNA of the CDR3: TGTGCCTGGAGGGGGGACAGGAAAATCCAAGAGACCCAGTACTTC.

V gene TRBV5-8 combines with J gene TRBJ2-6, with D unclear. The V end lost 4 bases, the J end lost 2 bases, and 13 bases lay between the germline ends. This CDR3 is built from 16 residues. Germline V gene lookup returns CDR1 SGHTS and CDR2 YDEGEE. This CDR3 reads CASSPDRFTGANVLTF. In DNA form, the CDR3 reads TGTGCCAGCAGCCCGGACCGTTTTACTGGGGCCAACGTCCTGACTTTC.

The gene calls are TRBV9 and TRBJ2-2; 11 bases agree with TRBD2. Germline CDR1 reads SGDLS; CDR2 reads YYNGEE. The CDR3 is 16 residues long. V was clipped by 3 bases and J by 2 bases; unmatched bases: 3. The CDR3 bases are TGTGCCAGCAGCGCCGGGACTAGCGGAAACACCGGGGAGCTGTTTTTT. It specifies CASSAGTSGNTGELFF.